These T cell receptor beta chains were read from a single sample in a study of brain T cells in children with intractable seizures. The table came from immunoSEQ multiplex PCR; TCRdb's copy has only in-frame clones and leaves some out. The table lists a few hundred thousand clones, 93% of them singletons. The specimen was peripheral blood, collected more than 4 months after surgery. The receptor set was obtained from a boy less than two years old with tuberous sclerosis and intractable seizures. CDR3s include the opening cysteine and the closing phenylalanine or tryptophan. The D gene is left open where the match is weak. Clone size is stated in some rows and not others, as once, few, many or a class when expanded.

J | size | D | V | CDR3 | DNA
TRBJ2-1 | NA | TRBD1 | TRBV2 | CASSERLGTGLDEQFF | TGTGCCAGCAGTGAACGGTTAGGGACAGGGTTGGATGAGCAGTTCTTC
TRBJ2-2 | NA | TRBD1 | TRBV7-6 | CASSLGQGVVNTGELFF | TGTGCCAGCAGCCTCGGACAGGGGGTAGTCAACACCGGGGAGCTGTTTTTT
TRBJ2-7 | NA | NA | TRBV6-5 | CASHRTYEQYF | TGTGCCAGCCACCGGACTTACGAGCAGTACTTC
TRBJ2-5 | NA | NA | TRBV30 | CASISGHPETQYF | TGTGCCTCCATCTCGGGCCACCCGGAGACCCAGTACTTC
TRBJ2-3 | NA | NA | TRBV12-3/TRBV12-4 | CASSFPSADTQYF | TGTGCCAGCAGTTTCCCTAGCGCAGATACGCAGTATTTT
TRBJ2-1 | NA | TRBD2 | TRBV7-9 | CASSLVVLAADNEQFF | TGTGCCAGCAGCTTAGTAGTTCTAGCGGCGGACAATGAGCAGTTCTTC
TRBJ1-5 | NA | TRBD1 | TRBV4-2 | CASSHSQGGNQPQHF | TGTGCCAGCAGCCATTCACAGGGGGGCAATCAGCCCCAGCATTTT
TRBJ1-1 | NA | TRBD1 | TRBV7-3 | CASSLNRGTEAFF | TGTGCCAGCAGCTTAAACAGGGGGACTGAAGCTTTCTTT
TRBJ2-2 | NA | TRBD1 | TRBV2 | CASNLQGTLTGELFF | TGTGCCAGCAATCTACAGGGGACGTTAACTGGGGAGCTGTTTTTT
TRBJ1-4 | once | NA | TRBV7-9 | CASSLLRGRNEKLFF | TGTGCCAGCAGCTTATTACGGGGACGAAATGAAAAACTGTTTTTT
TRBJ2-1 | NA | NA | TRBV4-1 | CASSQVSGAHYNEQFF | TGCGCCAGCAGCCAAGTGTCGGGAGCGCATTACAATGAGCAGTTCTTC
TRBJ1-5 | NA | NA | TRBV24-1 | CATSDLDNQPQHF | TGTGCCACCAGTGATTTGGACAATCAGCCCCAGCATTTT
TRBJ1-2 | NA | TRBD1 | TRBV19 | CARAPGTGDYGYTF | TGTGCCAGAGCTCCCGGGACAGGGGACTATGGCTACACCTTC
TRBJ2-3 | NA | TRBD1 | TRBV24-1 | CATTGTGSDTQYF | TGTGCCACCACCGGGACAGGGTCAGATACGCAGTATTTT
TRBJ1-3 | NA | NA | TRBV30 | CAWNSFGGLPWASGNTIYF | TGTGCCTGGAATTCATTTGGGGGCCTCCCGTGGGCCTCTGGAAACACCATATATTTT
TRBJ2-3 | NA | TRBD1 | TRBV6-5 | CASSYGGQGGDTQYF | TGTGCCAGCAGTTATGGGGGACAGGGCGGCGATACGCAGTATTTT
TRBJ2-1 | NA | NA | TRBV6-5 | CASSYSLASGTNEQFF | TGTGCCAGCAGTTACTCTCTGGCTAGTGGGACCAATGAGCAGTTCTTC
TRBJ2-5 | NA | TRBD2 | TRBV6-5 | CASKASGRETQYF | TGTGCCAGCAAGGCTAGCGGGAGAGAGACCCAGTACTTC
TRBJ2-5 | NA | TRBD2 | TRBV5-4 | CASSLPLAGAGETQYF | TGTGCCAGCAGCTTGCCACTAGCGGGAGCTGGGGAGACCCAGTACTTC
TRBJ1-2 | NA | NA | TRBV5-1 | CASSMGEGGYTF | TGCGCCAGCAGCATGGGAGAGGGCGGCTACACCTTC
TRBJ1-1 | NA | NA | TRBV7-3 | CASSSQGLGTEAFF | TGTGCCAGCAGCTCGCAGGGGCTAGGTACTGAAGCTTTCTTT
TRBJ1-2 | NA | NA | TRBV7-8 | CASSLLVTNYGYTF | TGTGCCAGCAGCTTACTGGTTACTAACTATGGCTACACCTTC
TRBJ1-2 | NA | TRBD1 | TRBV12-3/TRBV12-4 | CARNRGGYTF | TGTGCCAGGAACAGGGGGGGCTACACCTTC
TRBJ2-1 | NA | TRBD2 | TRBV5-1 | CASSLALAGDEQFF | TGCGCCAGCAGCTTGGCACTAGCGGGAGACGAGCAGTTCTTC